This passage covers 21 T cell receptor beta chains from one sample sequenced in a study of cytotoxic CD8 clonotypes in ibrutinib-treated CLL. Using immunoSEQ multiplex PCR, the repertoire was profiled, and TCRdb retains in-frame clones only, with some absent. The sample yields some 140,000 clones, less than 95% seen once. The sequenced sample was PBMCs, obtained after 12 months of ibrutinib treatment. The receptors come from a human donor with chronic lymphocytic leukemia.

V gene TRBV28 combines with J gene TRBJ2-6; the match to TRBD1 covers 7 bases. The CDR3 extends over 15 amino acids. The germline V gene encodes CDR1 MDHEN and CDR2 SYDVKM. V dropped 8 bases and J dropped 5; count of bases not matched to a gene: 9. CDR3 nucleotides: TGTGCCAGCGCTACCCGGACAGGAAGGGCCAACGTCCTGACTTTC. Translated: CASATRTGRANVLTF.

This chain links TRBV7-2 with TRBJ2-5, with D perhaps assigned TRBD1 or TRBD2 (5 bases each). Trimming took off 4 bases at V and 2 bases at J, with 14 bases between the two ends. Germline V gene data show CDR1 as SGHTA and CDR2 as FQGNSA. This CDR3 spans 15 amino acids. The CDR3 DNA follows: TGTGCCAGCAGCTCCGGGGCGACCGCACAAGAGACCCAGTACTTC. This translates into CASSSGATAQETQYF.

The J gene is TRBJ2-7, the V gene TRBV27; D gene uncertain. The CDR3 extends over 15 amino acids. V was trimmed by 7 bases and J by 1 base, leaving 17 bases between them. The V gene's germline CDR1 is MNHEY and CDR2 SMNVEV (reference sequence). CDR3 amino acids: CASKSFNGGSYEQYF. The CDR3 coding sequence is TGTGCCAGCAAGTCGTTCAACGGCGGTTCCTACGAGCAGTACTTC.

This chain connects TRBV5-4 to TRBJ2-3; TRBD1 is a possible D gene (5 bases). The germline gives CDR1 SGHNT, CDR2 YYREEE (reference sequence). The V end was cut by 2 bases, the J end by 0 bases, with 19 bases between. The CDR3 spans 18 residues. In DNA form, the CDR3 reads TGTGCCAGCAGCTTAGGGGCGGCACGCCTCTCTAGCACAGATACGCAGTATTTT. This codes for CASSLGAARLSSTDTQYF.

This clone was seen a single time. The rearrangement uses TRBV6-5 and TRBJ1-3, with TRBD1 matching over 7 bases. Germline lookup yields CDR1 MNHEY and CDR2 SVGAGI. After removal of 6 bases from V and 1 base from J, the junction contained 6 bases not matched to a gene. The CDR3 totals 15 residues. CDR3 in amino acids: CASRHQGDSGNTIYF. CDR3 bases: TGTGCCAGCAGGCACCAGGGGGATTCTGGAAACACCATATATTTT.

The chain carries TRBV7-3 and TRBJ2-5, with 8 bases matching TRBD2. The CDR3 totals 13 residues. The germline V gene has CDR1 SGHTA and CDR2 FQGTGA. The J segment lost 4 bases and the V segment lost 3 bases, leaving 1 base of the junction unmatched. CDR3 loop: CASSLAGGETQYF. DNA for the CDR3: TGTGCCAGCAGCTTGGCGGGAGGAGAGACCCAGTACTTC. The full variable domain, rest sourced from reference TRBV7-3 and TRBJ2-5, is GAGVSQTPSNKVTEKGKYVELRCDPISGHTALYWYRQSLGQGPEFLIYFQGTGAADDSGLPNDRFFAVRPEGSVSTLKIQRTERGDSAVYLCASSLAGGETQYFGPGTRLLVL.

The chain links TRBV18 to TRBJ2-7; no firm D call. The germline V and J ends were trimmed by 3 bases and 3 bases, with 12 bases remaining between them. Looked up from germline, CDR1 is KGHSH and CDR2 is LQKENI. The length of the CDR3 is 14 residues. The CDR3 nucleotides are TGTGCCAGCTCACCTAGTAGTGTAAGCTACGAGCAGTACTTC. Translation gives CASSPSSVSYEQYF. Variable domain in full (rest from reference TRBV18 and TRBJ2-7): NAGVMQNPRHLVRRRGQEARLRCSPMKGHSHVYWYRQLPEEGLKFMVYLQKENIIDESGMPKERFSAEFPKEGPSILRIQQVVRGDSAAYFCASSPSSVSYEQYFGPGTRLTVT.

The V and J genes are TRBV30 and TRBJ1-1; no firm D call. The CDR3 loop spans 13 amino acids. Trimming removed 2 bases at V and 5 bases at J, with 12 bases between. Germline V lookup: CDR1 GTSNPN, CDR2 SVGIG (reference sequence). CDR3 protein: CAWSRNRRTEAFF. CDR3 bases: TGTGCCTGGAGTAGGAACAGAAGGACTGAAGCTTTCTTT.

V gene TRBV7-2 combines with J gene TRBJ2-3; D is unresolved. Trimming pared 5 bases from V and 0 bases from J, leaving 3 bases between. The CDR3 totals 12 residues. CDR1 and CDR2 (germline): SGHTA, FQGNSA. The CDR3 nucleotides read TGTGCCAGCAGCCAGAGCACAGATACGCAGTATTTT. Protein product: CASSQSTDTQYF. The full variable domain, its missing parts supplied by reference TRBV7-2 and TRBJ2-3, is GAGVSQSPSNKVTEKGKDVELRCDPISGHTALYWYRQSLGQGLEFLIYFQGNSAPDKSGLPSDRFSAERTGGSVSTLTIQRTQQEDSAVYLCASSQSTDTQYFGPGTRLTVL.

In this sample, this clone turned up a few times. This sequence joins TRBV27 and TRBJ2-2; D is uncertain. V was trimmed by 3 bases and J by 5 bases, leaving 7 bases between them. Germline V lookup: CDR1 MNHEY, CDR2 SMNVEV (reference sequence). The CDR3 runs 13 residues. CDR3 bases: TGTGCCAGCAGTTTCCTCGGGACCGGGGAGCTGTTTTTT. It translates to CASSFLGTGELFF.

This clone is classed as medium-sized. This chain links TRBV2 with TRBJ1-2; D gene uncertain. Looked up from germline, CDR1 is SNHLY and CDR2 is FYNNEI. Deletions cut 1 base from V and 0 bases from J, with 9 bases between. The CDR3 is 15 residues long. DNA for the CDR3: TGTGCCAGCAGTGAAGGGCGGATCACTAACTATGGCTACACCTTC. Its protein product is CASSEGRITNYGYTF.

The chain has TRBV4-3 and TRBJ2-1; 8 nucleotides agree with TRBD2. This CDR3 contains 16 residues. Looked up from germline, CDR1 is LGHNA and CDR2 is YSLEER. Trimming cost V 3 bases and J 0 bases; bases outside gene matches: 4. The CDR3 DNA follows: TGCGCCAGCAGCCAGAGACTAGCGAGCTCCTACAATGAGCAGTTCTTC. It is translated as CASSQRLASSYNEQFF.

This clone came up once. The V gene is TRBV9, the J gene TRBJ2-7; possibly TRBD2 for D (6 bases). Trimming took 4 bases from V and 3 from J, leaving 11 bases between them. The V gene's germline CDR1 is SGDLS and CDR2 YYNGEE. The CDR3 length is 13 residues. In DNA, the CDR3 is TGTGCCAGCAGCCCCGGGACTCTCTACGAGCAGTACTTC. Amino acids: CASSPGTLYEQYF.

The chain combines TRBV27 with TRBJ2-5; D unresolved. Germline loops: CDR1 MNHEY, CDR2 SMNVEV (reference sequence). The ends were cut back, 5 bases at V and 4 bases at J, with 14 bases in the middle. CDR3 length equals 14 residues. The CDR3 bases are TGTGCCAGCAGTGAGATCCCTCCCAGAGAGACCCAGTACTTC. Amino acids: CASSEIPPRETQYF.

The rearrangement joins TRBV7-2 to TRBJ2-1, with unresolved D. Germline CDR1 is SGHTA and CDR2 is FQGNSA. V gave up 5 bases and J gave up 10 bases, with 15 bases separating them. This CDR3 comprises 13 residues. CDR3 DNA: TGTGCCAGCAGCCTCATCACGGCTGAGGAGCAGTTCTTC. This encodes CASSLITAEEQFF.

The chain uses TRBV13 and TRBJ1-1; D is perhaps TRBD1 (5 bases). This CDR3 comprises 17 residues. The V end lost 2 bases, the J end lost 1 base, and 17 bases lay between the germline ends. Germline V CDR1 and CDR2: PRHDT, FYEKMQ (reference sequence). The CDR3 loop is CASSLRRQGLWNTEAFF. The CDR3, as DNA: TGTGCCAGCAGCTTAAGACGGCAGGGCCTCTGGAACACTGAAGCTTTCTTT.

The chain recombines TRBV28 with TRBJ2-1, with TRBD2 identical over 9 bases. The CDR3 runs to 14 residues. V was pared by 7 bases and J by 1 base, with 2 bases of the junction left unmatched. CDR1 is MDHEN and CDR2 is SYDVKM in the germline V gene. CDR3 residues: CASTAGGSYNEQFF. The CDR3 DNA reads TGTGCCAGCACGGCGGGAGGGTCCTACAATGAGCAGTTCTTC.

V usage is TRBV6-1 and J usage is TRBJ1-1; D remains unclear. The CDR3 is 13 residues long. Between the trimmed V and J ends, which lost 4 bases and 0 bases, there was a span of 6 bases. The V gene's germline CDR1 is MNHNS and CDR2 SASEGT. The CDR3 here is CASSVTLNTEAFF. As DNA, the CDR3 is TGTGCCAGCAGTGTAACGCTGAACACTGAAGCTTTCTTT.

This sequence joins TRBV6-5 and TRBJ2-2; TRBD1 aligns across 7 bases. The CDR3 extends over 14 amino acids. In germline, CDR1 is MNHEY, CDR2 SVGAGI. J gave up 6 bases and V 7 bases, and 8 bases lay outside the gene matches. The CDR3 loop reads CASNRDSGSGELFF. The CDR3 nucleotides read TGTGCCAGCAACAGGGACAGTGGGTCCGGGGAGCTGTTTTTT.

The chain couples TRBV28 to TRBJ2-2, with a tentative D call TRBD1 (6 bases). Per germline, CDR1 MDHEN and CDR2 SYDVKM. Trimming took 8 bases from V and 2 from J, leaving 18 bases between them. The CDR3 loop spans 16 amino acids. CDR3 sequence: CASQGFSNSNTGELFF. CDR3 DNA sequence: TGTGCCAGCCAGGGGTTCAGCAATTCAAACACCGGGGAGCTGTTTTTT.

The chain carries TRBV18 and TRBJ2-3; no definite D call. The CDR3 sequence is 15 residues long. Per germline, CDR1 KGHSH and CDR2 LQKENI. V lost 5 bases, J lost 3 bases, and 15 bases lay in between. CDR3 loop: CASSSLRAETDTQYF. CDR3 bases: TGTGCCAGCTCATCGCTCCGGGCGGAGACAGATACGCAGTATTTT.